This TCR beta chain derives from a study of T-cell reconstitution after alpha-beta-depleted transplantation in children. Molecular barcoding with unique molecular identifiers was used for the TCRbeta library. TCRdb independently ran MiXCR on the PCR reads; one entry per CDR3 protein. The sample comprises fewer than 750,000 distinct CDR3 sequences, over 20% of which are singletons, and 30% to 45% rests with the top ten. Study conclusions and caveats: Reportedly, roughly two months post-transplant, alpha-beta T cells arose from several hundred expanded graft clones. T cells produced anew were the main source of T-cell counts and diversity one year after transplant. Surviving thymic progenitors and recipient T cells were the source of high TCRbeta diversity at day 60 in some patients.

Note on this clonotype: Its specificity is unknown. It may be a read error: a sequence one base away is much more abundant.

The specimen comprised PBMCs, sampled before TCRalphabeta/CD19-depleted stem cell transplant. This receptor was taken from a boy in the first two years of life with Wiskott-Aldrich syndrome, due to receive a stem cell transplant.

CDR3 in amino acids: CSSSLGTGGYDEQFF. The CDR3 DNA reads as TGTTCCAGCAGTTTAGGGACAGGGGGCTACGATGAGCAGTTCTTC. The rearrangement links TRBV12-3 or TRBV12-4 to TRBJ2-1, with TRBD1 identical over 12 bases. This CDR3 spans 15 amino acids.